The rows below give T cell receptor beta chains drawn from one sample of a study of cytomegalovirus exposure and HLA in healthy donors. Clones were read by immunoSEQ multiplex PCR, and TCRdb kept only the in-frame ones, dropping some. The profile shows about 130,000 clones, approximately 94% of them singletons. The sample comprised PBMCs. The receptors were gathered from a woman aged 18-29 years in good health and CMV-seronegative. The CDR3 runs from the conserved cysteine through the conserved F or W. A D gene is named only where the DNA matches it firmly. The size of a clone is reported for some rows only, either as once, few or many, or as a class for expanded clones.

j_call d_call cdr3_length clone_size v_call cdr3_aa cdr3_nt
TRBJ1-1 TRBD1 15 - TRBV5-6 CASTRDRLGGTEAFF TGTGCCAGCACACGGGACAGACTCGGAGGCACTGAAGCTTTCTTT
TRBJ1-3 - 13 - TRBV30 CAWGSPDRNTIYF TGTGCCTGGGGGTCACCTGACAGAAACACCATATATTTT
TRBJ2-5 TRBD1 16 once TRBV10-3 CAISAVGQGASETQYF TGTGCCATCAGTGCGGTGGGACAGGGGGCCTCGGAGACCCAGTACTTC
TRBJ1-5 - 12 - TRBV28 CASSTGNQPQHF TGTGCCAGCAGTACAGGAAATCAGCCCCAGCATTTT
TRBJ2-2 - 13 - TRBV9 CASRDYISGELFF TGTGCCAGCAGGGACTATATATCCGGGGAGCTGTTTTTT
TRBJ2-2 - 16 - TRBV11-1 CASSLLRGSNTGELFF TGTGCCAGCAGCTTATTGAGGGGGTCGAACACCGGGGAGCTGTTTTTT
TRBJ2-7 TRBD1 15 - TRBV6-1 CASSEVPGQSYEQYF TGTGCCAGCAGTGAAGTCCCGGGACAGTCCTACGAGCAGTACTTC
TRBJ2-1 - 16 - TRBV5-4 CASSSPTLANYNEQFF TGTGCCAGCAGCAGCCCCACCCTAGCGAACTACAATGAGCAGTTCTTC
TRBJ1-1 - 15 - TRBV12-5 CASGPPGDYGTEAFF TGTGCTAGTGGCCCCCCAGGGGACTATGGCACTGAAGCTTTCTTT
TRBJ1-1 TRBD1 11 - TRBV20-1 CSAQLTGEAFF TGCAGTGCCCAGCTAACAGGGGAGGCTTTCTTT
TRBJ2-2 - 14 - TRBV27 CASSLTLNTGELFF TGTGCCAGCAGTTTAACTTTGAACACCGGGGAGCTGTTTTTT
TRBJ1-6 - 16 - TRBV11-2 CASSPSDQVPNSPLHF TGTGCCAGCAGCCCGTCCGATCAGGTCCCTAATTCACCCCTCCACTTT
TRBJ2-7 TRBD1 14 - TRBV6-1 CASSRPGTGREQYF TGTGCCAGCAGTCGACCCGGGACAGGGCGCGAGCAGTACTTC
TRBJ2-2 - 17 - TRBV5-1 CASSLGHNVANTGELFF TGCGCCAGCAGCTTGGGACACAACGTCGCGAACACCGGGGAGCTGTTTTTT
TRBJ1-3 TRBD1 16 once TRBV28 CASSFDRESGGNTIYF TGTGCCAGCAGTTTTGACAGGGAATCGGGCGGAAACACCATATATTTT
TRBJ2-1 - 13 - TRBV19 CASSGKDSTAQFF TGTGCCAGTAGTGGTAAAGATAGCACGGCCCAGTTCTTC
TRBJ2-1 - 13 - TRBV11-2 CASSSSLGREQFF TGTGCCAGCAGCTCTTCTCTAGGGAGGGAGCAGTTCTTC
TRBJ2-7 TRBD1 15 - TRBV27 CASSPDWGQGGEQYF TGTGCCAGCAGCCCCGATTGGGGACAGGGAGGTGAGCAGTACTTC
TRBJ1-5 - 14 - TRBV10-3 CAISREGSNQPQHF TGTGCCATCAGTAGGGAGGGAAGCAATCAGCCCCAGCATTTT
TRBJ2-7 - 12 - TRBV7-9 CASGVAALERYF TGTGCCAGCGGTGTTGCGGCCTTGGAGAGGTACTTC
TRBJ2-1 TRBD2 16 - TRBV27 CASNHLAGASYNEQFF TGTGCCAGCAATCATCTAGCGGGGGCGTCCTACAATGAGCAGTTCTTC
TRBJ1-2 - 13 - TRBV28 CASSLRSNYGYTF TGTGCCAGCAGTTTGCGATCAAACTATGGCTACACCTTC
TRBJ1-2 - 15 - TRBV9 CASSVNGREDYGYTF TGTGCCAGCAGCGTAAATGGCAGGGAGGACTATGGCTACACCTTC
TRBJ1-3 - 15 - TRBV5-4 CASSRDQGSGNTIYF TGTGCCAGCAGCCGAGACCAGGGAAGTGGAAACACCATATATTTT
TRBJ2-1 - 13 - TRBV6-6 CASSLDSYNEQFF TGTGCCAGCAGTTTAGACTCCTACAATGAGCAGTTCTTC
TRBJ2-5 - 12 few TRBV6-1 CASSRGRETQYF TGTGCCAGCAGTAGGGGTCGAGAGACCCAGTACTTC